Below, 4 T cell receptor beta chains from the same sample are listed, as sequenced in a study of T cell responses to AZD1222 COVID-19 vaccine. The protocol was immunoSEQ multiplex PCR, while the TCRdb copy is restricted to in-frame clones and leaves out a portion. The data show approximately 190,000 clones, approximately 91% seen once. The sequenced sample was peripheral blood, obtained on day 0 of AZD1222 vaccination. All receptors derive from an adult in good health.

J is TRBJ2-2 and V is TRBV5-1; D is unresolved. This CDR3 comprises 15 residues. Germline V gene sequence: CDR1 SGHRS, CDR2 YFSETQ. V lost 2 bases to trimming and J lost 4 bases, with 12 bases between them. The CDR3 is CASSFERTGTGELFF. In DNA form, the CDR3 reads TGCGCCAGCAGCTTTGAACGGACCGGCACCGGGGAGCTGTTTTTT.

The CDR3 DNA sequence: TGTGCCAGCACCCCGACAGGGGGAGTGGATACGCAGTATTTT. The encoded protein is CASTPTGGVDTQYF. The rearrangement links TRBV27 to TRBJ2-3; 9 nucleotides match TRBD1. Trimming cost V 7 bases and J 6 bases; bases outside gene matches: 8. The CDR3 is made up of 14 amino acids. Germline V CDR1 and CDR2: MNHEY, SMNVEV (reference sequence).

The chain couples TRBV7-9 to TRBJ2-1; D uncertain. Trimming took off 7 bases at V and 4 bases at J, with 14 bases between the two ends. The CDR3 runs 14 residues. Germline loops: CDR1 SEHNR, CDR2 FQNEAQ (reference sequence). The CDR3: CASTFAQVYNEQFF. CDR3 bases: TGTGCCAGCACCTTCGCCCAGGTTTACAATGAGCAGTTCTTC.

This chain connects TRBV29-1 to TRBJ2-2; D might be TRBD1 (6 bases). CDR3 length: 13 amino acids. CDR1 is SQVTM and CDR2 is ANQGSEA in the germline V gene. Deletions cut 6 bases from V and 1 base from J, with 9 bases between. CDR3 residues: CSVGAGNTGELFF. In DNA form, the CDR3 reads TGCAGCGTGGGGGCAGGGAACACCGGGGAGCTGTTTTTT.